The T cell receptor beta chain described here comes from a study of shared clonotypes between healthy human individuals. The assay was immunoSEQ multiplex PCR, and TCRdb's table has in-frame clones only and misses some. The sample has approximately 350,000 clones, roughly 96% seen once. Trimming cost V 2 bases and J 7 bases; bases outside gene matches: 7. The CDR3 consists of 15 residues. Germline loops: CDR1 MNHEY, CDR2 SVGAGI. The clonotype comes from a man aged 25 to 40 in good health. The chain carries TRBV6-5 and TRBJ2-7, with TRBD2 identical over 11 bases. The sequenced material came from memory CD8+ T cells sorted from blood. Subset meaning: CD45RO+ cells pooled with CCR7-negative TemRA cells. Here the CDR3 DNA reads TGTGCCAGCAGTTACCGGCTAGCGGGAGGAAATGAGCAGTACTTC. This translates into CASSYRLAGGNEQYF.